This T cell receptor beta chain comes out of a study of shared clonotypes between healthy human individuals. This CDR3 is 15 amino acids long. Germline V gene lookup returns CDR1 SNHLY and CDR2 FYNNEI. With V trimmed by 5 bases and J by 8 bases, 9 bases remained unmatched. Notes on the study in general: Expectations were that clonotype sharing among donors would be affected by sequencing depth. Blood alone was sampled, and tissue repertoires likely differ.

Libraries were prepared by immunoSEQ multiplex PCR; TCRdb keeps only in-frame clonotypes and omits some of them. Altogether 550,000 to 800,000 clones are present, roughly 91% being singletons, with the ten largest covering about 33%. With regard to this clone: Its antigen is not known.

This sequence joins TRBV2 and TRBJ1-4; 9 nucleotides line up with TRBD1. Material: memory CD8+ T cells from PBMCs. Documented subset: CD45RO+ cells pooled with CCR7-negative TemRA cells. The TCR comes from a man aged 18 to 29 in good health. Some clones in this sample may be carry-over from other donors' samples. CDR3 DNA sequence: TGTGCCAGCAGTCACGCGTCCGGGACAGGGGAAAAACTGTTTTTT. Its translation: CASSHASGTGEKLFF.